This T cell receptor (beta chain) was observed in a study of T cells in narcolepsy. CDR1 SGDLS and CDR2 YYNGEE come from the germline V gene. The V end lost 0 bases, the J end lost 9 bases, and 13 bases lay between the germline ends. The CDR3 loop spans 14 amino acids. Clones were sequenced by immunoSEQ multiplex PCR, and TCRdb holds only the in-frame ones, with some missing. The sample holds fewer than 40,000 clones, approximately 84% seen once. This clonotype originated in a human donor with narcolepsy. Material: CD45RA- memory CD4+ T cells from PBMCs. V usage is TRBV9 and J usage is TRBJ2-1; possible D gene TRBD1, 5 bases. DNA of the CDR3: TGTGCCAGCAGCGTAGAGGGGTTTATCGGTGAGCAGTTCTTC. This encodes CASSVEGFIGEQFF.